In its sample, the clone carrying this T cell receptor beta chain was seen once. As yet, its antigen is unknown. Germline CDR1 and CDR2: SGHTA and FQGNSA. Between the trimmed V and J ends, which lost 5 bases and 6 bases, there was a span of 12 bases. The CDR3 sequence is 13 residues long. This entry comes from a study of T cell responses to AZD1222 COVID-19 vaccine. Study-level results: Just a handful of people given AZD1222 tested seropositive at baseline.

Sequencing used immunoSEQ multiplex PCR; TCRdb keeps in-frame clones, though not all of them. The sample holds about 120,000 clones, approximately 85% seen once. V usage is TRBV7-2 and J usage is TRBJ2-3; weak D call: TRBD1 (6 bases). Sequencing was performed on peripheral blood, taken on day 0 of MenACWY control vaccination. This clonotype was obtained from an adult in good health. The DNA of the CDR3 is TGTGCCAGCAGCGGACAGCGAGGCGATACGCAGTATTTT. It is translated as CASSGQRGDTQYF.